Listed below are T cell receptor beta chains from one sample, sequenced in a study of T cell responses to AZD1222 COVID-19 vaccine. The repertoire was sequenced with immunoSEQ multiplex PCR; TCRdb's copy has only in-frame clones and lacks some. The table has 200,000 or so clones, roughly 93% seen once. The sample here was peripheral blood, taken on day 0 of AZD1222 vaccination. These receptors came from an adult in good health. CDR3s include the opening cysteine and the closing phenylalanine or tryptophan. A D gene is named only where the DNA matches it firmly. Clone size, where shown, is once, few, many, or a class for clones that have expanded.

j_call clone_size d_call v_call cdr3_aa cdr3_nt
TRBJ2-4 - TRBD2 TRBV28 CASSLRLARAKNIQYF TGTGCCAGCAGTTTAAGACTAGCCAGGGCCAAAAACATTCAGTACTTC
TRBJ1-1 - TRBD1 TRBV7-8 CASSLRRDRDTEAFF TGTGCCAGCAGCTTACGAAGGGACAGGGACACTGAAGCTTTCTTT
TRBJ1-2 once TRBD1 TRBV5-6 CASSLQGARGYTF TGTGCCAGCAGCTTACAGGGGGCGCGGGGCTACACCTTC
TRBJ2-1 few TRBD2 TRBV5-1 CASSPTGLAGVGYNEQFF TGCGCCAGCAGCCCAACGGGACTAGCGGGAGTTGGCTACAATGAGCAGTTCTTC
TRBJ1-5 - - TRBV4-2 CASSQGKENQPQHF TGTGCCAGCAGCCAAGGAAAGGAGAATCAGCCCCAGCATTTT
TRBJ2-3 - TRBD2 TRBV3-1/TRBV3-2 CASSQEPGLRDTQYF TGTGCCAGCAGCCAAGAGCCGGGACTAAGAGATACGCAGTATTTT
TRBJ2-1 - - TRBV30 CAWSVRRRMGLSSYNEQFF TGTGCCTGGAGTGTACGTCGGAGGATGGGCCTCAGCTCCTACAATGAGCAGTTCTTC
TRBJ2-1 - - TRBV10-2 CASRASTNNEQFF TGCGCCAGCAGGGCCTCGACGAACAATGAGCAGTTCTTC
TRBJ2-5 - - TRBV7-3 CASSPPSLETQYF TGTGCCAGCAGCCCACCCTCGTTAGAGACCCAGTACTTC
TRBJ2-3 - - TRBV9 CASSGPGGTDTQYF TGTGCCAGCAGCGGCCCGGGGGGCACAGATACGCAGTATTTT
TRBJ2-1 once TRBD2 TRBV6-6 CASSYARTSADNEQFF TGTGCCAGCAGTTACGCGAGGACTAGCGCGGACAATGAGCAGTTCTTC
TRBJ1-1 - - TRBV5-1 CASSFRPATEAFF TGCGCCAGCAGCTTTCGTCCGGCCACTGAAGCTTTCTTT
TRBJ2-2 - - TRBV2 CASSVSSIRTGELFF TGTGCCAGCAGTGTTTCCAGTATTCGCACCGGGGAGCTGTTTTTT
TRBJ1-3 - - TRBV9 CASSVFPDSSRNTIYF TGTGCCAGCAGCGTATTCCCTGACAGTAGTCGAAACACCATATATTTT
TRBJ2-5 - TRBD2 TRBV5-5 CASSWTSGKETQYF TGTGCCAGCAGCTGGACTAGCGGAAAAGAGACCCAGTACTTC
TRBJ1-5 - TRBD1 TRBV19 CASSIKGAGNQPQHF TGTGCCAGTAGTATAAAGGGGGCTGGCAATCAGCCCCAGCATTTT
TRBJ2-2 - - TRBV6-2/TRBV6-3 CASSSFRTRFGNTGELFF TGTGCCAGCAGTTCCTTCCGGACACGGTTTGGTAACACCGGGGAGCTGTTTTTT
TRBJ2-3 - TRBD1 TRBV9 CASSGRDSESTDTQYF TGTGCCAGCAGCGGCCGGGACAGTGAGAGCACAGATACGCAGTATTTT
TRBJ2-3 - - TRBV30 CAWSVRGGLTDTQYF TGTGCCTGGAGTGTACGCGGGGGCCTCACAGATACGCAGTATTTT
TRBJ2-1 - - TRBV9 CASSVAPAGENEQFF TGTGCCAGCAGCGTAGCTCCAGCGGGTGAGAATGAGCAGTTCTTC
TRBJ2-2 - - TRBV4-1 CASSQLAKNTGELFF TGCGCCAGCAGCCAGTTAGCGAAGAACACCGGGGAGCTGTTTTTT
TRBJ2-4 - - TRBV30 CAWTGKNIQYF TGTGCCTGGACGGGCAAAAACATTCAGTACTTC
TRBJ2-1 - TRBD2 TRBV4-2 CASSQQLLAGVAPSSYNEQFF TGTGCCAGCAGCCAACAACTTCTAGCGGGAGTTGCCCCTAGCTCCTACAATGAGCAGTTCTTC
TRBJ1-1 once - TRBV5-6 CASSSPLGSDEAFF TGTGCCAGCAGCTCGCCCCTTGGGAGTGACGAAGCTTTCTTT
TRBJ2-1 few - TRBV19 CASSISTHNEQFF TGTGCCAGTAGTATAAGCACCCACAATGAGCAGTTCTTC
TRBJ2-3 - - TRBV4-2 CASSREVGADTQYF TGTGCCAGCAGCCGCGAAGTAGGAGCAGATACGCAGTATTTT
TRBJ2-7 - - TRBV27 CASSARDPFGEQYF TGTGCCAGCAGTGCCCGGGACCCCTTCGGGGAGCAGTACTTC
TRBJ2-2 - TRBD1 TRBV5-1 CASSLGPGQASNTGELFF TGCGCCAGCAGCTTGGGTCCTGGACAGGCCTCGAACACCGGGGAGCTGTTTTTT
TRBJ1-3 - TRBD1 TRBV6-5 CASSPTGRTGNTIYF TGTGCCAGCAGCCCGACAGGGCGGACTGGAAACACCATATATTTT
TRBJ2-6 - - TRBV28 CASRPRPTISSGANVLTF TGTGCCAGCCGCCCACGGCCGACAATTAGCTCTGGGGCCAACGTCCTGACTTTC
TRBJ2-5 - - TRBV15 CATSREPPYQETQYF TGTGCCACCAGCAGAGAGCCGCCATACCAAGAGACCCAGTACTTC
TRBJ1-2 - TRBD1 TRBV24-1 CATSDTGDRGRGYTF TGTGCCACCAGTGACACCGGGGACAGGGGGCGAGGCTACACCTTC